This note documents a single T cell receptor (beta chain) sequence. Antigen unknown. The cohort excluded patients with autoimmune disease history or systemic immunosuppression. Blood sampling took place at baseline, cycle 4 day 1, and cycle 7 day 1. These data are taken from a study of OX40 agonist ivuxolimab in advanced cancers. Study at large: The diagnoses of dose-escalation patients were hepatocellular carcinoma, melanoma, renal cell or head and neck cancer.

Assay used: immunoSEQ multiplex PCR; TCRdb lists only in-frame clones, some missing. This sample has about 48,000 clones, with about 88% found just once. Trimming left V 8 bases short and J 1 base short, with 6 bases between. The CDR3 contains 12 residues. The germline V gene has CDR1 SGHAT and CDR2 FQNNGV. Study outcomes and limitations: CD4+ and CD8+ T cells in blood underwent clonal expansion by week 6 at 0.1 to 3.0 mg/kg.

The TCR comes from an adult with an advanced solid tumor such as melanoma, head and neck, liver or kidney cancer. This chain links TRBV11-2 with TRBJ1-3; D is unclear. The sample consisted of CD4+ or CD8+ T cells sorted from blood, taken in a trial of the OX40 agonist ivuxolimab. The CDR3 nucleotides read TGTGCCAGCGAAGGGTCTGGAAACACCATATATTTT. It encodes CASEGSGNTIYF.